This record looks at one T cell receptor beta chain sequence and its context. Its target is unknown. Per germline, CDR1 MNHEY and CDR2 SVGEGT. V gave up 0 bases and J gave up 4 bases, with 12 bases separating them. This CDR3 has 15 amino acids. The data originate from a study of T cell responses to AZD1222 COVID-19 vaccine. General study findings and limits: A mostly white British donor set with more females was recruited, and clonal diversity was possibly underestimated. Unmutated variant regions are reportedly targeted by nearly half of spike-specific TCRs. Spike-specific TCR breadth and depth grew following two AZD1222 doses. Spike as a whole was targeted by vaccine-associated CD4 TCRs, dominant at 160-218 and 743-854.

TCRdb keeps only in-frame clones here, not all; method: immunoSEQ multiplex PCR. This table has fewer than 100,000 clones, 88% appearing once. Sequences were derived from peripheral blood, sampled on day 0 of AZD1222 vaccination. The sequence was obtained from an adult in good health. The gene calls are TRBV6-2 or TRBV6-3 and TRBJ2-5, with D perhaps TRBD2 (6 bases). This chain's CDR3 is CASSYSGTRSETQYF. CDR3 coding DNA: TGTGCCAGCAGTTACTCCGGGACTCGCTCAGAGACCCAGTACTTC.